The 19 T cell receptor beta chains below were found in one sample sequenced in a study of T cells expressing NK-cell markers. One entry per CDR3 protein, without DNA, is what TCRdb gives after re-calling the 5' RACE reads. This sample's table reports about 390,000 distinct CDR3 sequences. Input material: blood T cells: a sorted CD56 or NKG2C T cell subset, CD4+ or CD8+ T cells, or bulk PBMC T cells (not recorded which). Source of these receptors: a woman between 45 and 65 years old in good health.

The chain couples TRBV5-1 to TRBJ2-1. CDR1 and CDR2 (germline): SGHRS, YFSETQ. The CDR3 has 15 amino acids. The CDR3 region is CASSLRPQSYNEQFF.

The CDR3 reads CASTKSGELFF. The chain uses TRBV5-1 and TRBJ2-2. Looked up from germline, CDR1 is SGHRS and CDR2 is YFSETQ. The CDR3 spans 11 residues.

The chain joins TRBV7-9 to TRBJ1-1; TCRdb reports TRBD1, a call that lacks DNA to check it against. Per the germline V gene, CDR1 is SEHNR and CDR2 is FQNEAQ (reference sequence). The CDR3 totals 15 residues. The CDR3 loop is CASSPGWQSGTEAFF.

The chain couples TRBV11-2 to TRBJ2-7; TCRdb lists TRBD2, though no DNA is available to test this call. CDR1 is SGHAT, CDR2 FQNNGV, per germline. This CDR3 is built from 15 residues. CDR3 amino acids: CASSHLSGRVPEQYF.

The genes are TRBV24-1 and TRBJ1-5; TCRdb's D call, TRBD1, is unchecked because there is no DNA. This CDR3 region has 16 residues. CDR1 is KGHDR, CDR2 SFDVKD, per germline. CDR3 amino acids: CATSPAGKTSNQPQHF.

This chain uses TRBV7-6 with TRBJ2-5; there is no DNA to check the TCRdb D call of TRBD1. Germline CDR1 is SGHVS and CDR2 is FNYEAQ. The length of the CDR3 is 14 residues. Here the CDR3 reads CASSSGSGRETQYF.

CDR3 loop: CASSSGQKLSITF. The genes are TRBV11-2 and TRBJ1-2; TCRdb selects TRBD1, and the lack of DNA leaves this call unchecked. The germline gives CDR1 SGHAT, CDR2 FQNNGV. There are 13 residues in the CDR3.

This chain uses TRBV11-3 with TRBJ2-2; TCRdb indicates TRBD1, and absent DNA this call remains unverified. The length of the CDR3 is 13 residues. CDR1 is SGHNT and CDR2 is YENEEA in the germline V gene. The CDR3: CASSATGRGELFF.

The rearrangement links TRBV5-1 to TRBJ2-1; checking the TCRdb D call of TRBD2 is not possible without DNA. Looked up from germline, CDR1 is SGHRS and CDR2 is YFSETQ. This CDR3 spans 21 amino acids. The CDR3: CASNLAAASNPLAAFYNEQFF.

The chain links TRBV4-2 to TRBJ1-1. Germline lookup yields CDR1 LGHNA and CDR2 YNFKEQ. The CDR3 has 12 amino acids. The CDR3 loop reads CASSQEPPKAFF.

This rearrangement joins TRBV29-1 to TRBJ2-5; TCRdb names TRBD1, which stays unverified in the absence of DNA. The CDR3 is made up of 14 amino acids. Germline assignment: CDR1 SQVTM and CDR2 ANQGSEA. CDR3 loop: CSVTDRVGGETQYF.

The CDR3 sequence is CASSLEIEQFF. The gene calls are TRBV28 and TRBJ2-1. CDR1 and CDR2 (germline): MDHEN, SYDVKM. CDR3 length: 11 amino acids.

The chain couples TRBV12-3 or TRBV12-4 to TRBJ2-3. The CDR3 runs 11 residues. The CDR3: CASTSTDTQYF.

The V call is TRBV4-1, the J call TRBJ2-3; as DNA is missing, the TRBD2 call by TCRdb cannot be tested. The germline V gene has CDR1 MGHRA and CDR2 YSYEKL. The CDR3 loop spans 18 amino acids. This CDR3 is CASSSEVGREGQVDTQYF.

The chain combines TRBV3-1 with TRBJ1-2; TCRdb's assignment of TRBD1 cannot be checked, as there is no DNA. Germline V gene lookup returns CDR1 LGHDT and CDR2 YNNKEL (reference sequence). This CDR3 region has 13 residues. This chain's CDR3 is CASSQPPGAGYTF.

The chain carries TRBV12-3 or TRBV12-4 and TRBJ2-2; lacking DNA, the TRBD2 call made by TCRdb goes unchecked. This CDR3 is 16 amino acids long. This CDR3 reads CASSFGGARNTGELFF.

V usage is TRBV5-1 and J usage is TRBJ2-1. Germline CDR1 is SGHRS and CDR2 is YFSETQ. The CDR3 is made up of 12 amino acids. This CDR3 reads CASSYIADEQFF.

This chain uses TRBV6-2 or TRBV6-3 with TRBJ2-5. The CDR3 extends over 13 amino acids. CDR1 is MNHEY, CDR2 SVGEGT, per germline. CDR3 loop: CATTKRVQETQYF.

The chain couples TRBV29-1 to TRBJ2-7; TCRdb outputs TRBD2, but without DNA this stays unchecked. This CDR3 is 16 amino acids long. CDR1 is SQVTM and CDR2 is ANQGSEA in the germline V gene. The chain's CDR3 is CSVGRHRLAENYEQYF.